The clone carrying this T cell receptor (beta chain) was picked up many times. The antigen is unknown. These data are taken from a study of molecular identifiers for immune sequencing clone quantification. General observations from the study: Whereas clones above 20 RNA copies held under 1% of naive-cell molecules, they held over 98% of effector molecules.

Germline lookup yields CDR1 SGHTA and CDR2 FQGTGA. J was trimmed by 4 bases and V by 3 bases; bases with no gene match: 1. The CDR3 sequence is 15 residues long. Preparation of the bulk TCR libraries relied on previously described methods and listed TCR primers. TCRdb redid the calling of the PCR reads with MiXCR, one entry per CDR3 protein. The sample holds hundreds of thousands of distinct CDR3 sequences; 25% are singletons and the top ten take 0.7% to 0.95%. Source material: naive CD8+ T cells from blood, with Jurkat cell RNA spiked in. Stated subset: FACS-sorted CD8+CD4-CCR7+CD45RA+ naive T cells. The sequence derives from a human donor in good health. Some libraries in this study had Jurkat cell RNA spiked in. The chain uses TRBV7-3 and TRBJ2-1; 12 bases line up with TRBD2. The DNA for the CDR3 is TGTGCCAGCAGCTTCGGACTAGCGGGGTACAATGAGCAGTTCTTC. Translation gives CASSFGLAGYNEQFF.